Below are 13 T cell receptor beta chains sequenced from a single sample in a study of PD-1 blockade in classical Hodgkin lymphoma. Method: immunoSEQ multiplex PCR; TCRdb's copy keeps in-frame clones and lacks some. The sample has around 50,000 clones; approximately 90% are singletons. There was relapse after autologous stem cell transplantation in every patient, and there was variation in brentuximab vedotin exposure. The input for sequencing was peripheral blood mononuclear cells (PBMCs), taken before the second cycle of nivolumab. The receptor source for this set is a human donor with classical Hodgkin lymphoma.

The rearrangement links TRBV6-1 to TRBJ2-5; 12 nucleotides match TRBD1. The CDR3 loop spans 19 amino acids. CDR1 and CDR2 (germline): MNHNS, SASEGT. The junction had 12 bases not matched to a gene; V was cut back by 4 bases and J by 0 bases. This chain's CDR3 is CASSARPGQGAVNQETQYF. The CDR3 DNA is TGTGCCAGCAGTGCCAGACCGGGACAGGGGGCGGTCAACCAAGAGACCCAGTACTTC.

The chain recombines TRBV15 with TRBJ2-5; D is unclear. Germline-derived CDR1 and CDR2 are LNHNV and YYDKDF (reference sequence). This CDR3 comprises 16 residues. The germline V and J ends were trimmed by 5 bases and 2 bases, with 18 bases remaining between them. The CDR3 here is CATSGSDGRNQETQYF. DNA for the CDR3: TGTGCCACCAGCGGGTCGGACGGAAGGAATCAAGAGACCCAGTACTTC.

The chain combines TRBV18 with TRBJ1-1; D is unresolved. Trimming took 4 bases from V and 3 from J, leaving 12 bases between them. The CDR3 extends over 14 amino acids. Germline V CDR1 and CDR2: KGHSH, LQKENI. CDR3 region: CASSRSGSDTEAFF. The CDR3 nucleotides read TGTGCCAGCTCACGCTCGGGTTCGGACACTGAAGCTTTCTTT.

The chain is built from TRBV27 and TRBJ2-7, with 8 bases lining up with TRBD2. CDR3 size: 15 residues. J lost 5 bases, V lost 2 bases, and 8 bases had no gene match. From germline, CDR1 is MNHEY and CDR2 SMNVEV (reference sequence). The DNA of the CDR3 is TGTGCCAGCAGTTTACTTGGCGGGAGGAGGGACGAGCAGTACTTC. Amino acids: CASSLLGGRRDEQYF.

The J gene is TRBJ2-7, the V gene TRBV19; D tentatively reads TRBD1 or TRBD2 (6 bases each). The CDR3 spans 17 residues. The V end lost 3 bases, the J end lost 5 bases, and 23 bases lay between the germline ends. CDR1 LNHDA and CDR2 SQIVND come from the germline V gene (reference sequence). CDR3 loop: CASSIDTGGGGIHEQYF. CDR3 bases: TGTGCCAGTAGTATTGACACAGGTGGAGGGGGTATCCACGAGCAGTACTTC.

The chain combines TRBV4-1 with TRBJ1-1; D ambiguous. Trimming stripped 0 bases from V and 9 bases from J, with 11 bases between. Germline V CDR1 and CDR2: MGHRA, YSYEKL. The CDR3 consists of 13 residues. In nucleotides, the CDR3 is TGCGCCAGCAGCCAAGAAGGCGGTAGGCAAGCTTTCTTT. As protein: CASSQEGGRQAFF.

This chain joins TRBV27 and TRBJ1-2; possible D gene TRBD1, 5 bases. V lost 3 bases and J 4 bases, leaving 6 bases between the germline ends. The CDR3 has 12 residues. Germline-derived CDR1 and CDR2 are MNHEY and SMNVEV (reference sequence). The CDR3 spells CASSFGGYGYTF. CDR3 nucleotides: TGTGCCAGCAGTTTCGGGGGCTATGGCTACACCTTC.

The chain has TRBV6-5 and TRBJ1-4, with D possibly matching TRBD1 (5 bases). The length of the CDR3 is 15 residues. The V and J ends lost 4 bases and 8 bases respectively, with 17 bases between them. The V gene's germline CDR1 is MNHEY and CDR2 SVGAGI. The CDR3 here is CASSLRLNWGEKLFF. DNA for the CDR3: TGTGCCAGCAGTTTAAGACTCAATTGGGGGGAAAAACTGTTTTTT.

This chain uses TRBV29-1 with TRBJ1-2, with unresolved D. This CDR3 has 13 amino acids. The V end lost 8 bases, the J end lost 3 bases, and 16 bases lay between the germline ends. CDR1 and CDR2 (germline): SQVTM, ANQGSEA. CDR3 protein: CSHGLGADYGYTF. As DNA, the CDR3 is TGCAGCCATGGATTGGGCGCTGACTATGGCTACACCTTC.

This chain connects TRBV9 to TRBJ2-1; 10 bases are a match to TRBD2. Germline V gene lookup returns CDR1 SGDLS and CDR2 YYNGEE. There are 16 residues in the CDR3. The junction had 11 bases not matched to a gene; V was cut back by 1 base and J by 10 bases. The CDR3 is CASSVSPSGGAREQFF. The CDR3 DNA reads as TGTGCCAGCAGCGTATCCCCCAGCGGGGGGGCCAGAGAGCAGTTCTTC.

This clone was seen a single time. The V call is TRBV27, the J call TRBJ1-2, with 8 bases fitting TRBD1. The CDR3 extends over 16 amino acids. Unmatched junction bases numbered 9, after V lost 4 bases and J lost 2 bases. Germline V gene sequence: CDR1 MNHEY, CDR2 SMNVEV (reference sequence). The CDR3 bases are TGTGCCAGCAGTTCCACACTACAGGGGGAAAACTATGGCTACACCTTC. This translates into CASSSTLQGENYGYTF.

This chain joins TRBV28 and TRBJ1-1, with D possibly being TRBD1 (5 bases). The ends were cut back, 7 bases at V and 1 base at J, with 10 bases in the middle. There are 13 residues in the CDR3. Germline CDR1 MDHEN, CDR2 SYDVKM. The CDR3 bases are TGTGCCAGCAAGGGGCAAGAGAACACTGAAGCTTTCTTT. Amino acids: CASKGQENTEAFF.

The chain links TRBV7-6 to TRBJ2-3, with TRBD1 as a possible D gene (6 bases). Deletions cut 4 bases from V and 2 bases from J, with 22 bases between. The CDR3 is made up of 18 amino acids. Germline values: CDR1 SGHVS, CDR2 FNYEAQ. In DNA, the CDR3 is TGTGCCAGCAGCTCCCCAAAAGACACAGGGTCCCTCACAGATACGCAGTATTTT. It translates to CASSSPKDTGSLTDTQYF.